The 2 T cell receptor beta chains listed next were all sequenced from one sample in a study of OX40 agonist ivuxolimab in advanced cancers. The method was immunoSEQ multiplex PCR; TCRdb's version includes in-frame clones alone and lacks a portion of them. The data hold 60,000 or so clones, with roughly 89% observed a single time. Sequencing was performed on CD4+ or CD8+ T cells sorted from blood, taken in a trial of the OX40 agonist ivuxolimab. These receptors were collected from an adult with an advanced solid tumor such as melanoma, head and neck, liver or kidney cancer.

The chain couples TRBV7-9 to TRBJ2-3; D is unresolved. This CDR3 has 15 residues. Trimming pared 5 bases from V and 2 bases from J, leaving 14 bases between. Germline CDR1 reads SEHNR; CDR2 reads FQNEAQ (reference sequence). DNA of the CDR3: TGTGCCAGCAGCCCCGGGCGCACTACCACAGATACGCAGTATTTT. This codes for CASSPGRTTTDTQYF.

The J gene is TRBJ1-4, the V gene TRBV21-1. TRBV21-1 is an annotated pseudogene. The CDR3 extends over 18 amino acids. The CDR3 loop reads CASSKVAGLGAGFEKLFF. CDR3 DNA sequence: TGTGCCAGCAGCAAAGTTGCCGGGCTTGGGGCGGGATTCGAAAAACTGTTTTTT.